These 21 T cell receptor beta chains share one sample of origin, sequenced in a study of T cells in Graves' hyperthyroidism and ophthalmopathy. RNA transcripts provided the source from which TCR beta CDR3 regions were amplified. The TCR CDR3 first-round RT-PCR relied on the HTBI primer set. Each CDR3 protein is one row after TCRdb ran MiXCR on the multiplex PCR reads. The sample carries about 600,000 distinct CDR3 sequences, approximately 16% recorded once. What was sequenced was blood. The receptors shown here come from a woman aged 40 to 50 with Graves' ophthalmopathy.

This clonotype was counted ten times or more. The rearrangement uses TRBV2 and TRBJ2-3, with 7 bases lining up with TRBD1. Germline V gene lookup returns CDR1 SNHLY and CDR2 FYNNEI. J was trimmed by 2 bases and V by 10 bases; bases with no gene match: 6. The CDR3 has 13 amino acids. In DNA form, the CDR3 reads TGTGCCAACGGGGACAGTTTCACAGATACGCAGTATTTT. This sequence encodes CANGDSFTDTQYF.

DNA for the CDR3: TGTGCCAGCAGCACAAATACAGCCACACCTGATGGCTACACCTTC. It encodes CASSTNTATPDGYTF. This sequence joins TRBV7-9 and TRBJ1-2; D ambiguous. CDR3 length: 15 residues. CDR1 is SEHNR, CDR2 FQNEAQ, per germline (reference sequence). V lost 5 bases and J 6 bases, leaving 19 bases between the germline ends.

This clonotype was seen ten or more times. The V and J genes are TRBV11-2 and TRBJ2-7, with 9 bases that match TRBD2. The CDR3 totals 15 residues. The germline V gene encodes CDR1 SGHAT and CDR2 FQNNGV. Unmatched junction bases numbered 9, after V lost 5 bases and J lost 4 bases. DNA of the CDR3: TGTGCCAGCAGCCCAAAGTGGCGGGAGGGGTACGAGCAGTACTTC. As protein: CASSPKWREGYEQYF.

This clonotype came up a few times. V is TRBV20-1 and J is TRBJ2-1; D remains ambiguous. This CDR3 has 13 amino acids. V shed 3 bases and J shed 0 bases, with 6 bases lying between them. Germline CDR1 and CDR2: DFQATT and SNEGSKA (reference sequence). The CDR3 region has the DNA TGCAGTGCTAGTATGGGCTCCTACAATGAGCAGTTCTTC. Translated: CSASMGSYNEQFF.

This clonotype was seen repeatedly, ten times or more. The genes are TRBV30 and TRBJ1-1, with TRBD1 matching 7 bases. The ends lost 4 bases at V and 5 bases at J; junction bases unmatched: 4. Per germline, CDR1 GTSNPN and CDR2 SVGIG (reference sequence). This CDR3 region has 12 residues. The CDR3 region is CAWNLQGTEAFF. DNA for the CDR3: TGTGCCTGGAACTTACAGGGGACTGAAGCTTTCTTT.

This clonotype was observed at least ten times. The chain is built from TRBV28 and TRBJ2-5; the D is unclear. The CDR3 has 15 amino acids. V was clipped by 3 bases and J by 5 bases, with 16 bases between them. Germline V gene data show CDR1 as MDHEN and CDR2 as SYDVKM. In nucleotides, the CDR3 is TGTGCCAGCAGTTTGGCATACCCTAAGGGCGAGACCCAGTACTTC. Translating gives CASSLAYPKGETQYF.

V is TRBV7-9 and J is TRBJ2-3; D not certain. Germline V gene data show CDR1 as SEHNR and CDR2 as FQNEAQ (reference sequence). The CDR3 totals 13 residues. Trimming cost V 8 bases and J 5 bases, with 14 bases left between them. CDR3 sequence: CASEFPRKDTQYF. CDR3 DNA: TGTGCCAGCGAATTCCCTAGAAAAGATACGCAGTATTTT.

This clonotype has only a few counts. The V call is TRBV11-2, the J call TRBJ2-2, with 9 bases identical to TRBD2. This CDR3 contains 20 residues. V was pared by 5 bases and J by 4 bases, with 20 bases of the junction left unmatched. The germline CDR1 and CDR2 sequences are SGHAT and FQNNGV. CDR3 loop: CASSPRGSGLAVARTGELFF. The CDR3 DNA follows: TGTGCCAGCAGCCCCAGGGGGTCGGGACTAGCCGTCGCGCGCACCGGGGAGCTGTTTTTT.

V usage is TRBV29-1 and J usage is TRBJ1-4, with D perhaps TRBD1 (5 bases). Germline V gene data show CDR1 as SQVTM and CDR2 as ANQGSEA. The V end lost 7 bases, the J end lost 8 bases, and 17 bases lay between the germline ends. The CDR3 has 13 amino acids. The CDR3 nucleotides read TGCAGCGCCCAGCGGGGGACGGGCGAAAAACTGTTTTTT. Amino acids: CSAQRGTGEKLFF.

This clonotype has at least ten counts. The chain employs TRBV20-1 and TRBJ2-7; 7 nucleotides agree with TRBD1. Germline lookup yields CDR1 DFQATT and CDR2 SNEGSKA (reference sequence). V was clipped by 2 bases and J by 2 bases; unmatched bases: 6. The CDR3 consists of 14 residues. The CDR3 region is CSARTGQAPYEQYF. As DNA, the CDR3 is TGCAGTGCTAGAACCGGACAGGCACCCTACGAGCAGTACTTC.

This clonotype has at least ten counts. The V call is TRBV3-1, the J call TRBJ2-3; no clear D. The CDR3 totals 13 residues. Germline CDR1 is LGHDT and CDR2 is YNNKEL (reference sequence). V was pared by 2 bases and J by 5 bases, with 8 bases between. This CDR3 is CASSQLTRDTQYF. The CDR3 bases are TGTGCCAGCAGCCAACTGACACGAGATACGCAGTATTTT.

The CDR3 DNA reads as TGCAGCGTCCGGACAGAAGCCACAGATACGCAGTATTTT. This gives the protein CSVRTEATDTQYF. This sequence joins TRBV29-1 and TRBJ2-3; maybe TRBD1 (6 bases). V was clipped by 6 bases and J by 2 bases, with 12 bases between them. The CDR3 is 13 amino acids. The germline gives CDR1 SQVTM, CDR2 ANQGSEA.

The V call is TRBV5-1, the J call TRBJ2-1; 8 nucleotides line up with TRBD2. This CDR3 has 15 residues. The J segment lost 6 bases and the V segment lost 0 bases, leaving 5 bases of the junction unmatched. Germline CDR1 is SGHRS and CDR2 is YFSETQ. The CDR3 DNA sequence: TGCGCCAGCAGCTTGGGAGCGGGAGTACGCAATGAGCAGTTCTTC. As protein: CASSLGAGVRNEQFF.

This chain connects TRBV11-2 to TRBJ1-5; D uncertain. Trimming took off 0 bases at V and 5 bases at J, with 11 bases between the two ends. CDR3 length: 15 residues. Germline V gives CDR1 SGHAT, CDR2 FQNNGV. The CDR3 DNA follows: TGTGCCAGCAGCTTAGATGCCAGGACGGATCAGCCCCAGCATTTT. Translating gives CASSLDARTDQPQHF.

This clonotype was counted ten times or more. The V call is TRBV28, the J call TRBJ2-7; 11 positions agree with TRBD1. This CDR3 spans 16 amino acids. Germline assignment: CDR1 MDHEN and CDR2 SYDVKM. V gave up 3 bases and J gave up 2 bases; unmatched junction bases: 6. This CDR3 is CASSLVGTGGPYEQYF. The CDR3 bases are TGTGCCAGCAGTTTGGTTGGGACAGGGGGTCCCTACGAGCAGTACTTC.

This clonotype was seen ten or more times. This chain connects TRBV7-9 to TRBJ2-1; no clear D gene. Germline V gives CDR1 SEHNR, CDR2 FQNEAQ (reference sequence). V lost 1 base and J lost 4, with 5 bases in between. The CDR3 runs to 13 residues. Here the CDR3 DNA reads TGTGCCAGCAGCTTAGTTCCATACAATGAGCAGTTCTTC. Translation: CASSLVPYNEQFF. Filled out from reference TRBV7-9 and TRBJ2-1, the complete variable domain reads DTGVSQNPRHKITKRGQNVTFRCDPISEHNRLYWYRQTLGQGPEFLTYFQNEAQLEKSRLLSDRFSAERPKGSFSTLEIQRTEQGDSAMYLCASSLVPYNEQFFGPGTRLTVL.

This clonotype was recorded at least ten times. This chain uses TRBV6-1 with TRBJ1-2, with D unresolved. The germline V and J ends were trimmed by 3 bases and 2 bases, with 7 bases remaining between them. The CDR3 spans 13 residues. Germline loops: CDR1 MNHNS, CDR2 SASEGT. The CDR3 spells CASSEAVNYGYTF. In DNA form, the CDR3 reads TGTGCCAGCAGTGAGGCAGTAAACTATGGCTACACCTTC.

The CDR3 DNA follows: TGTGCCAGCAGCTTGGGACTTACTCCCTCCTACGAGCAGTACTTC. Protein: CASSLGLTPSYEQYF. The chain links TRBV5-5 to TRBJ2-7; no firm D call. Trimming cost V 0 bases and J 0 bases, with 10 bases left between them. The germline V gene encodes CDR1 SGHKS and CDR2 YYEKEE (reference sequence). The CDR3 has 15 amino acids.

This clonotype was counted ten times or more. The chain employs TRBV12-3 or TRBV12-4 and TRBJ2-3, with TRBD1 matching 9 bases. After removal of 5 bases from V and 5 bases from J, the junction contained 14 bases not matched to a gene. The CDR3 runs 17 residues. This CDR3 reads CASSPPGQGSFRDTQYF. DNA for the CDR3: TGTGCCAGCAGTCCTCCGGGACAGGGTAGTTTTAGAGATACGCAGTATTTT.

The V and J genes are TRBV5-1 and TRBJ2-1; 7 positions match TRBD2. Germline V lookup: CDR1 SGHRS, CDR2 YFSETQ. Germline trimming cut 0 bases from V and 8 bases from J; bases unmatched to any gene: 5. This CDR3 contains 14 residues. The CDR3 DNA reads TGCGCCAGCAGCTTGGGACTAGCTTGGGATGAGCAGTTCTTC. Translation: CASSLGLAWDEQFF.

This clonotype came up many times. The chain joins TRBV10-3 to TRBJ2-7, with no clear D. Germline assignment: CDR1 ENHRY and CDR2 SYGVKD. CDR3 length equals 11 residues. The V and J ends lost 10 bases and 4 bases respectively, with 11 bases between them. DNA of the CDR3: TGTGCCACGGCGCTGGGGTACGAGCAGTACTTC. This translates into CATALGYEQYF.